This T cell receptor beta chain emerged from a study of T-cell reconstitution after alpha-beta-depleted transplantation in children. This clonotype was recorded only once. The CDR3 runs to 14 residues. Trimming shortened V by 6 bases and J by 2 bases, and 13 bases separated the two germline ends. The germline gives CDR1 MGHDK, CDR2 SYGVNS. Preparation of the TCRbeta library used unique molecular identifiers. TCRdb reprocessed the PCR reads via MiXCR and lists one record per CDR3 protein. This repertoire shows about 250,000 distinct CDR3 sequences, 20% to 30% found once; its top ten account for around 4.8%.

The receptor's source is a female patient aged 2-9 years who had a stem cell transplant for congenital amegakaryocytic thrombocytopenia, so the T cells may come from the graft donor. The sequencing used PBMCs, mostly from graft donor cells, collected 360 days after TCRalphabeta/CD19-depleted stem cell transplant. The chain joins TRBV25-1 to TRBJ2-5, with a weak D call TRBD1 (5 bases). This CDR3 is CASSSGRTQETQYF. Written as DNA, the CDR3 is TGTGCCAGCAGCTCCGGACGGACACAAGAGACCCAGTACTTC.